The clone carrying this T cell receptor (beta chain) was recorded a few times. The sample holds other DNA sequences that translate to the same CDR3. The data stem from a study of blood T cell repertoires in COVID-19. The data were produced by immunoSEQ multiplex PCR, yet TCRdb's version contains in-frame clones alone and is incomplete. In the table there are about 220,000 clones, around 83% of which are singletons. Germline loops: CDR1 SGHRS, CDR2 YFSETQ. Trimming took 1 base from V and 3 from J, leaving 7 bases between them. The CDR3 contains 14 residues. Input material: peripheral blood. The chain couples TRBV5-1 to TRBJ1-4; no reliable D call. The receptor was isolated from a woman in her forties or fifties with acute or convalescent COVID-19. CDR3 sequence: CASSLTPANEKLFF. The CDR3, as DNA: TGCGCCAGCAGCTTGACGCCAGCTAATGAAAAACTGTTTTTT. The full variable domain, rest sourced from reference TRBV5-1 and TRBJ1-4, is KAGVTQTPRYLIKTRGQQVTLSCSPISGHRSVSWYQQTPGQGLQFLFEYFSETQRNKGNFPGRFSGRQFSNSRSEMNVSTLELGDSALYLCASSLTPANEKLFFGSGTQLSVL.